This entry lists 18 T cell receptor beta chains sequenced from one sample in a study of T-cell memory formation after mild COVID-19. Using its own MiXCR run on the 5' RACE reads, TCRdb lists one record per CDR3 protein. The table lists under 700,000 distinct CDR3 sequences, roughly 21% of them singletons. Material: PBMCs or a T cell subset sorted from them (not recorded which). The receptors come from an adult woman who had mild COVID-19 (a few samples of this study predate the infection). Cell type and time point are not known.

The genes are TRBV19 and TRBJ1-5; D remains ambiguous. With 0 bases removed from V and 9 bases from J, the gap between germline ends came to 9 bases. This CDR3 has 13 residues. Germline V lookup: CDR1 LNHDA, CDR2 SQIVND (reference sequence). The CDR3 DNA reads TGTGCCAGTAGTATAGATCCCTCAACGCCCCAGCATTTT. Protein sequence: CASSIDPSTPQHF.

This clonotype was detected only a few times. The chain uses TRBV12-3 or TRBV12-4 and TRBJ2-7; TRBD2 matches 12 bases. The CDR3 sequence is 14 residues long. After removal of 6 bases from V and 5 bases from J, the junction contained 5 bases not matched to a gene. The chain's CDR3 is CASSQLAGGHEQYF. The CDR3 DNA follows: TGTGCCAGCAGCCAACTAGCGGGGGGCCACGAGCAGTACTTC.

In this sample, this clonotype turned up a few times. The CDR3 region is CASLGEGSLNTEAFF. The CDR3 DNA reads as TGTGCCAGCCTTGGCGAGGGCAGCCTGAACACTGAAGCTTTCTTT. The gene calls are TRBV13 and TRBJ1-1, with D unclear. The germline gives CDR1 PRHDT, CDR2 FYEKMQ (reference sequence). The germline V and J ends were trimmed by 8 bases and 0 bases, with 16 bases remaining between them. This CDR3 is 15 amino acids long.

The V and J genes are TRBV2 and TRBJ1-6, with TRBD1 matching 7 bases. CDR3 size: 16 residues. Germline CDR1 SNHLY, CDR2 FYNNEI. Trimming removed 4 bases from V and 7 bases from J; junction bases left unmatched: 10. The CDR3 DNA follows: TGTGCCAGCAGTGGGGCCGGGGACAGAGTAAATTCACCCCTCCACTTT. Protein: CASSGAGDRVNSPLHF. Combining the CDR3 with reference TRBV2 and TRBJ1-6 gives the whole variable domain EPEVTQTPSHQVTQMGQEVILRCVPISNHLYFYWYRQILGQKVEFLVSFYNNEISEKSEIFDDQFSVERPDGSNFTLKIRSTKLEDSAMYFCASSGAGDRVNSPLHFGNGTRLTVT.

The chain uses TRBV9 and TRBJ2-5; 12 bases agree with TRBD2. The CDR3 has 16 residues. V lost 3 bases to trimming and J lost 2 bases; unmatched junction nucleotides: 5. The V gene's germline CDR1 is SGDLS and CDR2 YYNGEE. CDR3 bases: TGTGCCAGCAGCGCGAGACTAGCGGGAGAGCAAGAGACCCAGTACTTC. Translated, it gives CASSARLAGEQETQYF.

The chain uses TRBV30 and TRBJ1-6; no definite D call. CDR3 length: 12 residues. Trimming left V 5 bases short and J 9 bases short, with 11 bases between. CDR1 is GTSNPN, CDR2 SVGIG, per germline (reference sequence). CDR3 sequence: CAWARYGSPLHF. The CDR3 nucleotides are TGTGCCTGGGCTAGGTACGGTTCACCCCTCCACTTT.

The rearrangement links TRBV24-1 to TRBJ2-1, with 7 positions matching TRBD2. V lost 0 bases and J lost 7; bases outside the gene matches: 11. This CDR3 is 17 amino acids long. The germline V gene encodes CDR1 KGHDR and CDR2 SFDVKD. The chain's CDR3 is CATSDLSASGSGNEQFF. In DNA, the CDR3 is TGTGCCACCAGTGATTTGTCAGCTAGCGGATCTGGGAATGAGCAGTTCTTC.

The gene calls are TRBV5-1 and TRBJ2-3, with D perhaps being TRBD1 or TRBD2 (6 bases each). The CDR3 is made up of 14 amino acids. CDR1 and CDR2 (germline): SGHRS, YFSETQ. Trimming left V 7 bases short and J 4 bases short, with 16 bases between. The CDR3 bases are TGCGCCAGCGCGGGGAGATCAGGGGCAGATACGCAGTATTTT. Translated: CASAGRSGADTQYF.

V gene TRBV10-3 combines with J gene TRBJ2-5, with 8 bases aligning to TRBD2. After removal of 9 bases from V and 3 bases from J, the junction contained 15 bases not matched to a gene. The CDR3 loop spans 16 amino acids. Per germline, CDR1 ENHRY and CDR2 SYGVKD. Here the CDR3 reads CAIQREYGGGEETQYF. The CDR3 nucleotides read TGTGCCATTCAGCGGGAGTACGGCGGTGGGGAAGAGACCCAGTACTTC.

Here the CDR3 DNA reads TGTGCCAGCAGCAGTACACTGGAGCAGTACTTC. Protein sequence: CASSSTLEQYF. The chain is built from TRBV12-3 or TRBV12-4 and TRBJ2-7; D gene ambiguous. This CDR3 is 11 amino acids long. Trimming cost V 6 bases and J 7 bases, with 10 bases left between them.

This chain uses TRBV30 with TRBJ2-3, with unresolved D. CDR1 and CDR2 from the germline V gene are GTSNPN and SVGIG (reference sequence). V was cut by 1 base and J by 1 base, with 9 bases left in between. This CDR3 spans 14 amino acids. CDR3 residues: CAWSGRGGTDTQYF. As DNA, the CDR3 is TGTGCCTGGAGTGGACGCGGTGGCACAGATACGCAGTATTTT. Full variable domain (remainder filled in from reference TRBV30 and TRBJ2-3): SQTIHQWPATLVQPVGSPLSLECTVEGTSNPNLYWYRQAAGRGLQLLFYSVGIGQISSEVPQNLSASRPQDRQFILSSKKLLLSDSGFYLCAWSGRGGTDTQYFGPGTRLTVL.

This clonotype was counted ten times or more. V and J are TRBV7-8 and TRBJ2-2; 8 bases line up with TRBD2. Germline-derived CDR1 and CDR2 are SGHVS and FQNEAQ. The CDR3 has 17 residues. Trimming took 5 bases from V and 6 from J; bases not matched to a gene: 14. The CDR3 nucleotides read TGTGCCAGCAGCCGCCCAACCCGGACTAGCTTAGCCGGGGAGCTGTTTTTT. Translation: CASSRPTRTSLAGELFF.

The chain is built from TRBV12-3 or TRBV12-4 and TRBJ1-4, with D unclear. This CDR3 spans 14 amino acids. The V end was cut by 1 base, the J end by 7 bases, with 10 bases between. The CDR3 reads CASSLVINGEKLFF. The CDR3, as DNA: TGTGCCAGCAGTTTAGTCATCAATGGTGAAAAACTGTTTTTT.

This clonotype was detected only a few times. The chain recombines TRBV4-2 with TRBJ2-2, with 7 nucleotides matching TRBD2. The CDR3 is 18 amino acids. J was trimmed by 5 bases and V by 0 bases; bases with no gene match: 12. From germline, CDR1 is LGHNA and CDR2 YNFKEQ. The CDR3 DNA follows: TGTGCCAGCAGCCAAGAGGGGGGAGGACTAGTGGGGACCGGGGAGCTGTTTTTT. The encoded protein is CASSQEGGGLVGTGELFF.

This rearrangement joins TRBV12-3 or TRBV12-4 to TRBJ2-2; 7 bases fit TRBD1. J lost 8 bases, V lost 5 bases, and 14 bases had no gene match. The CDR3 has 16 residues. The CDR3 DNA reads as TGTGCCAGCAGTCCCTCCGGGACAGTTGCGTATGGGGAGCTGTTTTTT. It codes for CASSPSGTVAYGELFF.

J is TRBJ2-7 and V is TRBV29-1; 7 nucleotides match TRBD1. With V trimmed by 7 bases and J by 3 bases, 3 bases remained unmatched. Germline lookup yields CDR1 SQVTM and CDR2 ANQGSEA. The CDR3 is made up of 11 amino acids. The DNA of the CDR3 is TGCAGCGCCGGGACAGTCTACGAGCAGTACTTC. This codes for CSAGTVYEQYF.

This clonotype has only a few counts. This chain uses TRBV2 with TRBJ2-7; D not certain. The CDR3 is 12 amino acids. V lost 2 bases, J lost 2 bases, and 4 bases lay in between. Germline CDR1 reads SNHLY; CDR2 reads FYNNEI. CDR3: CASSESPYEQYF. The DNA of the CDR3 is TGTGCCAGCAGTGAATCTCCCTACGAGCAGTACTTC.

V gene TRBV7-8 combines with J gene TRBJ2-3; 9 nucleotides line up with TRBD1. CDR3 length: 15 amino acids. J lost 1 base, V lost 10 bases, and 9 bases had no gene match. Germline V CDR1 and CDR2: SGHVS, FQNEAQ. Here the CDR3 DNA reads TGTGCCACCTCACCAACAGGGGGCGGCACAGATACGCAGTATTTT. Its protein is CATSPTGGGTDTQYF.